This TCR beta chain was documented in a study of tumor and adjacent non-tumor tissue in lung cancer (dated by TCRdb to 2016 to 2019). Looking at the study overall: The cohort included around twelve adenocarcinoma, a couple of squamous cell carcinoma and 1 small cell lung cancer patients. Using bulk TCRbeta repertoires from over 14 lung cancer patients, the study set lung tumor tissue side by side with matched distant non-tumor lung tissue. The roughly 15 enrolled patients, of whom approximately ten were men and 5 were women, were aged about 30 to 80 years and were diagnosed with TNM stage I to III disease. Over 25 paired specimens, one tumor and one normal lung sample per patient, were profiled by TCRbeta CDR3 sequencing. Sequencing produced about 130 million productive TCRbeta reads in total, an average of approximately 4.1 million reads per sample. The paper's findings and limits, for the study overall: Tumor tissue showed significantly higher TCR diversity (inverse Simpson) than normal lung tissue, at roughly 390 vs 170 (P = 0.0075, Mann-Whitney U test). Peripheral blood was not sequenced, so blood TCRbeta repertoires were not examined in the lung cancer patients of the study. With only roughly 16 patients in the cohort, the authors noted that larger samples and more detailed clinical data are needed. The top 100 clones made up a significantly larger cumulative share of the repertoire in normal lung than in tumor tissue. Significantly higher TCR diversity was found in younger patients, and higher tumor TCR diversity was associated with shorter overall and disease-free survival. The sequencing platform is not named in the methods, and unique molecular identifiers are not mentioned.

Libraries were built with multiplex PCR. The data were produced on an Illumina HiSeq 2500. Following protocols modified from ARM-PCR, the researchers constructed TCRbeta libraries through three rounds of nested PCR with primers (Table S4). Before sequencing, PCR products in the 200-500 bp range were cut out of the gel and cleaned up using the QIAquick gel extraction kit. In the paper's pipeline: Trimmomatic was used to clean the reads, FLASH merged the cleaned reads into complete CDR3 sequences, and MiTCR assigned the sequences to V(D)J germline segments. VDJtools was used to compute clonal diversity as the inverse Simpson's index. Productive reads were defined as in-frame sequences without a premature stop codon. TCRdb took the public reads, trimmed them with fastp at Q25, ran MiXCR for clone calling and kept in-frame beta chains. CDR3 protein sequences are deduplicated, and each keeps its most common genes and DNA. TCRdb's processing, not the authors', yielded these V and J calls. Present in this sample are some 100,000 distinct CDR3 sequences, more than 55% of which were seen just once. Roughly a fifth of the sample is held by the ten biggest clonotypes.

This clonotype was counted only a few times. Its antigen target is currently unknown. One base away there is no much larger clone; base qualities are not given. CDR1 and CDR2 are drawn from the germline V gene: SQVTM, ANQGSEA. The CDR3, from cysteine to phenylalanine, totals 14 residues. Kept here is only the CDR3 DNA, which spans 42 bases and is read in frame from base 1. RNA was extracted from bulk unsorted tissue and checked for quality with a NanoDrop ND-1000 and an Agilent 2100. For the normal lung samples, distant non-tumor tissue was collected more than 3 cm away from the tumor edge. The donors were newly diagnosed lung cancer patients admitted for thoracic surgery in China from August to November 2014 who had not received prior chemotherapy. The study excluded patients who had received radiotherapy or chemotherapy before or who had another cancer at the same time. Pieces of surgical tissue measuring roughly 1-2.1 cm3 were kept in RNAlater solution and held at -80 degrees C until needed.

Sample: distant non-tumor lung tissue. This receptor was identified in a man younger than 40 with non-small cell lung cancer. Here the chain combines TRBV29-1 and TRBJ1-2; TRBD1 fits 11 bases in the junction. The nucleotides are TGCAGTGTCGACGGCGGACAGGGGGCGTATGGCTACACCTTC. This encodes CSVDGGQGAYGYTF.